The rows below give T cell receptor beta chains drawn from one sample of a study of blood T cells in healthy people across ages. TCRdb redid the calling of the 5' RACE reads with MiXCR, one entry per CDR3 protein. In the table there are 1.5 million to 2 million distinct CDR3 sequences, approximately 50% of which are singletons. Sequenced sample: blood. Every receptor here comes from a woman between 40 and 55 years old in good health. CDR3s leave out the opening cysteine and the closing phenylalanine or tryptophan. Clone size, where shown, is once, few, many, or a class for clones that have expanded.

abundance	v_gene	j_gene	CDR3aa
NA	TRBV20-1	TRBJ1-1	SAPSAGLNTEAF
NA	TRBV7-8	TRBJ2-5	ASSGRQGDGQETQY
few	TRBV24-1	TRBJ2-3	ATSESPSTDTQY
NA	TRBV5-1	TRBJ2-5	ASSRTSGVSQEAQY
NA	TRBV27	NA	ASREDRFRETQY
NA	TRBV20-1	TRBJ2-1	SARDSGENNEQF
NA	TRBV11-1	TRBJ2-1	ASTSGGTTRGNEQF
NA	TRBV28	TRBJ1-4	ATHGTTAGKLF
once	TRBV2	NA	ASSEAPSWGEQY
NA	TRBV7-8	TRBJ2-4	ASSPTGGLGRDIQY
NA	TRBV29-1	TRBJ1-2	SVEEQGAGYGYT
many	TRBV12-3/TRBV12-4	TRBJ2-3	ASSTGLATDTQY
few	TRBV18	TRBJ1-4	ASSPPSGTEKLF
few	TRBV20-1	TRBJ2-5	SARPRQGAETQY
NA	TRBV2	TRBJ2-3	ASSPLGSALSTDTQY
NA	TRBV9	TRBJ2-5	ASSPGGGTYNEQY
few	TRBV2	TRBJ2-5	ASSDPLRGPQETQY
NA	TRBV20-1	TRBJ1-1	SVPSPVSENTEAF
few	TRBV4-2	TRBJ2-5	ASSSQGYGETQY
NA	TRBV29-1	TRBJ2-3	SVVWTTSQGTQY
NA	TRBV7-2	TRBJ1-1	ASSLWGQGSTEAF
few	TRBV29-1	TRBJ1-2	SVVLNYGYT
once	TRBV29-1	TRBJ2-3	SVYEGAPKYAQY
NA	TRBV7-2	TRBJ2-1	ASSIGYGSYNEQF
NA	TRBV18	TRBJ1-5	ASSPRTGTEQPQH
NA	TRBV27	TRBJ2-3	ASSLSSRDRSYTDTQY
few	TRBV12-3/TRBV12-4	TRBJ2-1	ASSERGGSNEQF
NA	TRBV20-1	TRBJ2-3	SARVGFTDTQY